One sample yielded the 5 T cell receptor beta chains listed below, sequenced in a study of Ad26.COV2.S vaccination and SARS-CoV-2 variants. Clones were sequenced by immunoSEQ multiplex PCR, and TCRdb holds only the in-frame ones, with some missing. The table has under 550,000 clones, about nine tenths seen once. Indicated treatment: approximately 18 received Ad26.COV2.S at low or high dose, single or two shots; 5 received placebo; per-sample allocation not given. Following the first vaccine or placebo injection, samples were taken on day 63. The source material was peripheral blood, sampled in a trial of Ad26.COV2.S vaccine versus placebo. The receptors originated from a person between 18 and 59 years old who received the Ad26.COV2.S COVID-19 vaccine or a placebo.

The genes are TRBV29-1 and TRBJ1-1; 12 positions agree with TRBD1. With V trimmed by 1 base and J by 3 bases, 3 bases remained unmatched. This CDR3 has 15 residues. Germline loops: CDR1 SQVTM, CDR2 ANQGSEA. Here the CDR3 DNA reads TGCAGCGTTGAAGCGGGACAGGGGGCGTACACTGAAGCTTTCTTT. Translated: CSVEAGQGAYTEAFF.

This rearrangement joins TRBV27 to TRBJ2-1, with 13 bases matching TRBD2. Germline assignment: CDR1 MNHEY and CDR2 SMNVEV (reference sequence). The CDR3 length is 19 residues. With 0 bases clipped from V and 0 bases from J, the junction kept 5 bases outside the gene matches. CDR3 sequence reads: CASSLSGTSGTSSYNEQFF. The CDR3 coding sequence is TGTGCCAGCAGTTTATCTGGGACTAGCGGGACAAGCTCCTACAATGAGCAGTTCTTC.

This clone was picked up one time. V usage is TRBV28 and J usage is TRBJ1-1, with D tentatively TRBD1 (5 bases). Between the trimmed V and J ends, which lost 7 bases and 1 base, there was a span of 13 bases. The CDR3 extends over 14 amino acids. Germline CDR1 and CDR2: MDHEN and SYDVKM. CDR3 residues: CASTGSRGNTEAFF. CDR3 sequence (DNA): TGTGCCAGCACCGGCTCTAGGGGGAACACTGAAGCTTTCTTT.

This sequence joins TRBV4-1 and TRBJ2-2; tentatively, D is TRBD1 (5 bases). This CDR3 contains 16 residues. CDR1 is MGHRA, CDR2 YSYEKL, per germline. V lost 0 bases and J lost 0, with 8 bases in between. CDR3 sequence reads: CASSQETGPNTGELFF. In DNA form, the CDR3 reads TGCGCCAGCAGCCAAGAAACAGGACCGAACACCGGGGAGCTGTTTTTT.

The chain uses TRBV9 and TRBJ2-7; 7 bases are a match to TRBD1. Unmatched junction bases numbered 5, after V lost 2 bases and J lost 0 bases. This CDR3 comprises 15 residues. Germline V gene lookup returns CDR1 SGDLS and CDR2 YYNGEE. In DNA, the CDR3 is TGTGCCAGCAGCGTGAAGGGGACAGACTCCTACGAGCAGTACTTC. Translating gives CASSVKGTDSYEQYF.